This paragraph reports one T cell receptor beta chain. This record belongs to a study of Ad26.COV2.S vaccination and SARS-CoV-2 variants. Method: immunoSEQ multiplex PCR; TCRdb's copy keeps in-frame clones and lacks some. Among roughly 400,000 clones, approximately 89% were seen once, and the ten largest hold over 1.5%. Treatment meaning: about 20 received Ad26.COV2.S at low or high dose, single or two shots; roughly 5 received placebo; per-sample allocation not given. Specimen acquisition occurred on day 63 following the initial vaccine or placebo injection. The CDR3 is made up of 14 amino acids. J was trimmed by 2 bases and V by 7 bases; bases with no gene match: 3. Germline loops: CDR1 SNHLY, CDR2 FYNNEI.

The J gene is TRBJ2-1, the V gene TRBV2; TRBD2 matches 9 bases. The source of this sequence is a person aged 18-60 years who received the Ad26.COV2.S COVID-19 vaccine or a placebo. The source was peripheral blood, collected in a trial of Ad26.COV2.S vaccine versus placebo. CDR3 coding DNA: TGTGCCAGCACTAGACTAGCGGCCTACAATGAGCAGTTCTTC. It translates to CASTRLAAYNEQFF.